Each of the 25 T cell receptor beta chains below was sequenced from the same sample in a study of early T cells in non-severe SARS-CoV-2 infection. Via MiXCR, TCRdb re-called the 5' RACE reads, giving one row per CDR3 protein. Of fewer than 110,000 distinct CDR3 sequences in the sample, over 8.5% were seen once. What was sequenced was whole blood. The source of these receptors is an adult who was a healthcare worker with PCR-confirmed SARS-CoV-2 infection or an uninfected control (not recorded which).

In its sample, this clonotype was seen a few times. This rearrangement joins TRBV7-9 to TRBJ2-1; TRBD2 matches at 15 bases. Germline V gene data show CDR1 as SEHNR and CDR2 as FQNEAQ (reference sequence). CDR3 length: 16 amino acids. Losses at the gene ends were 4 bases for V and 10 bases for J; bases not matched to a gene: 8. This CDR3 reads CASSSRPGLAGGEQFF. The CDR3 nucleotides read TGTGCCAGCAGCTCGCGACCCGGACTAGCGGGAGGGGAGCAGTTCTTC.

CDR3 protein: CASSLDPWGDNEQFF. DNA of the CDR3: TGTGCCAGCAGCTTAGATCCCTGGGGGGACAATGAGCAGTTCTTC. The chain employs TRBV7-2 and TRBJ2-1, with a weak D call TRBD2 (6 bases). V lost 1 base and J 5 bases, leaving 12 bases between the germline ends. Germline-derived CDR1 and CDR2 are SGHTA and FQGNSA. The CDR3 runs to 15 residues.

This clonotype was found many times. This chain connects TRBV30 to TRBJ1-2; tentatively, D is TRBD1 (6 bases). The CDR3 has 13 residues. Germline loops: CDR1 GTSNPN, CDR2 SVGIG (reference sequence). V was cut by 5 bases and J by 4 bases, with 14 bases left in between. CDR3 protein: CAWAEDSFYGYTF. The CDR3 bases are TGTGCCTGGGCCGAGGACAGCTTCTATGGCTACACCTTC.

This chain joins TRBV29-1 and TRBJ2-3; no reliable D call. CDR1 SQVTM and CDR2 ANQGSEA come from the germline V gene. The ends were cut back, 3 bases at V and 3 bases at J, with 7 bases in the middle. This CDR3 has 12 residues. DNA for the CDR3: TGCAGCGTTGAGCAAGCTACAGATACGCAGTATTTT. It specifies CSVEQATDTQYF.

This clonotype has at least ten counts. V gene TRBV11-2 combines with J gene TRBJ2-1, with unresolved D. The CDR3 spans 13 residues. The germline gives CDR1 SGHAT, CDR2 FQNNGV. The V gene lost 1 base and the J gene lost 10 bases, with 11 bases spanning the gap. The CDR3 spells CASSLGVRREQFF. CDR3 nucleotides: TGTGCCAGCAGCTTAGGGGTCCGGCGCGAGCAGTTCTTC.

This clonotype has a count of ten or more. The J gene is TRBJ2-1, the V gene TRBV6-2 or TRBV6-3; no reliable D call. The CDR3 totals 12 residues. From germline, CDR1 is MNHEY and CDR2 SVGEGT. Trimming pared 0 bases from V and 8 bases from J, leaving 5 bases between. The CDR3 nucleotides are TGTGCCAGCAGTTACTCGATCCATGAGCAGTTCTTC. Its translation: CASSYSIHEQFF.

The rearrangement joins TRBV7-2 to TRBJ2-1, with D possibly being TRBD2 (5 bases). CDR1 SGHTA and CDR2 FQGNSA come from the germline V gene. The CDR3 is 17 amino acids. V gave up 2 bases and J gave up 0 bases, with 14 bases separating them. The CDR3 DNA is TGTGCCAGCAGCTTACGTGGACTCGCCAGCTCCTACAATGAGCAGTTCTTC. This gives the protein CASSLRGLASSYNEQFF.

The chain combines TRBV2 with TRBJ2-7; 7 positions agree with TRBD1. The CDR3 runs to 11 residues. Trimming took 8 bases from V and 5 from J; bases not matched to a gene: 3. CDR1 is SNHLY and CDR2 is FYNNEI in the germline V gene. CDR3 DNA sequence: TGTGCCAGCGACAGGGTTAACGAGCAGTACTTC. This gives the protein CASDRVNEQYF.

The chain is built from TRBV6-6 and TRBJ1-6; TRBD1 matches 10 bases. V was clipped by 6 bases and J by 8 bases; unmatched bases: 1. CDR3 length equals 13 residues. Looked up from germline, CDR1 is MNHNY and CDR2 is SVGAGI (reference sequence). This chain's CDR3 is CASRGTGDSPLHF. The DNA for the CDR3 is TGTGCCAGCAGGGGGACAGGGGATTCACCCCTCCACTTT.

This clonotype has a handful of counts. This chain connects TRBV28 to TRBJ1-1, with D unresolved. The CDR3 length is 12 residues. The ends were cut back, 5 bases at V and 3 bases at J, with 7 bases in the middle. Germline assignment: CDR1 MDHEN and CDR2 SYDVKM. DNA of the CDR3: TGTGCCAGCAGTAGCGTTGACACTGAAGCTTTCTTT. Residues: CASSSVDTEAFF.

At least ten counts were recorded for this clonotype. This chain connects TRBV20-1 to TRBJ2-7; 12 bases agree with TRBD2. The germline gives CDR1 DFQATT, CDR2 SNEGSKA (reference sequence). V lost 2 bases and J lost 3; bases outside the gene matches: 11. The CDR3 loop spans 17 amino acids. DNA for the CDR3: TGCAGTGCTAGAAGTCGTCTAGCGGGAGGGCCTTACTACGAGCAGTACTTC. The encoded protein is CSARSRLAGGPYYEQYF.

This sequence joins TRBV7-6 and TRBJ2-1; the D is unclear. Trimming took 5 bases from V and 1 from J, leaving 9 bases between them. The CDR3 covers 14 residues. Looked up from germline, CDR1 is SGHVS and CDR2 is FNYEAQ. The CDR3 loop is CASSVRHSYNEQFF. CDR3 nucleotide sequence: TGTGCCAGCAGCGTCCGCCATTCCTACAATGAGCAGTTCTTC.

This clonotype was observed many times. The rearrangement links TRBV4-1 to TRBJ2-7; D possibly corresponds to TRBD2 (6 bases). This CDR3 has 16 amino acids. Germline CDR1 MGHRA, CDR2 YSYEKL. Trimming cost V 4 bases and J 2 bases, with 18 bases left between them. The CDR3 DNA follows: TGCGCCAGCAGCCGCTCAGGCGGGCGGGGTCCCTACGAGCAGTACTTC. This encodes CASSRSGGRGPYEQYF.

V and J are TRBV5-4 and TRBJ2-3; 7 positions agree with TRBD2. The J segment lost 2 bases and the V segment lost 4 bases, leaving 10 bases of the junction unmatched. This CDR3 is 16 amino acids long. Per the germline V gene, CDR1 is SGHNT and CDR2 is YYREEE (reference sequence). The CDR3: CASSPGAGTLTDTQYF. The CDR3 DNA reads as TGTGCCAGCAGCCCAGGAGCGGGGACCCTCACAGATACGCAGTATTTT.

The chain is built from TRBV28 and TRBJ2-4; no definite D call. V dropped 5 bases and J dropped 4 bases, with 3 bases sitting between them. The CDR3 runs to 11 residues. Germline V gives CDR1 MDHEN, CDR2 SYDVKM. CDR3 sequence (DNA): TGTGCCAGCAGTCCAAAAAACATTCAGTACTTC. Translation gives CASSPKNIQYF.

This clonotype was picked up a small number of times. The rearrangement uses TRBV2 and TRBJ2-7, with TRBD2 identical over 7 bases. CDR1 is SNHLY and CDR2 is FYNNEI in the germline V gene. Losses at the gene ends were 6 bases for V and 3 bases for J; bases not matched to a gene: 8. The CDR3 runs 14 residues. The DNA for the CDR3 is TGTGCCAGCAGACCGACTAGCACAAACTACGAGCAGTACTTC. Protein product: CASRPTSTNYEQYF.

This clonotype was seen only a few times. V gene TRBV28 combines with J gene TRBJ2-7, with D uncertain. The V end lost 2 bases, the J end lost 2 bases, and 4 bases lay between the germline ends. This CDR3 region has 12 residues. The germline gives CDR1 MDHEN, CDR2 SYDVKM. The CDR3 is CASSLQTYEQYF. In DNA, the CDR3 is TGTGCCAGCAGTTTACAAACCTACGAGCAGTACTTC. Looking up the rest from reference TRBV28 and TRBJ2-7 gives the full variable domain: DVKVTQSSRYLVKRTGEKVFLECVQDMDHENMFWYRQDPGLGLRLIYFSYDVKMKEKGDIPEGYSVSREKKERFSLILESASTNQTSMYLCASSLQTYEQYFGPGTRLTVT.

Ten or more counts support this clonotype. J is TRBJ2-1 and V is TRBV7-2; unclear D gene. V lost 1 base, J lost 3 bases, and 10 bases lay in between. CDR3 length: 15 amino acids. Germline loops: CDR1 SGHTA, CDR2 FQGNSA. CDR3 nucleotides: TGTGCCAGCAGCTTAGTTTTTAATTTCTACAATGAGCAGTTCTTC. Amino acids: CASSLVFNFYNEQFF.

This clonotype was counted ten times or more. V gene TRBV28 combines with J gene TRBJ2-7; 7 nucleotides match TRBD1. The CDR3 extends over 14 amino acids. Per the germline V gene, CDR1 is MDHEN and CDR2 is SYDVKM. The J segment lost 4 bases and the V segment lost 4 bases, leaving 7 bases of the junction unmatched. CDR3 in DNA: TGTGCCAGCAGTTATCCGGGACAGAGGTACGAGCAGTACTTC. Translating it yields CASSYPGQRYEQYF.

J is TRBJ2-7 and V is TRBV5-6; D assignment may be TRBD1 or TRBD2 (5 bases each). CDR1 is SGHDT and CDR2 is YYEEEE in the germline V gene. With 4 bases removed from V and 7 bases from J, the gap between germline ends came to 21 bases. This CDR3 has 15 residues. CDR3: CASSEAGGKDWEQYF. The CDR3 nucleotides are TGTGCCAGCAGCGAGGCTGGGGGAAAAGACTGGGAGCAGTACTTC.

The rearrangement uses TRBV6-4 and TRBJ2-1, with D uncertain. The V gene's germline CDR1 is MRHNA and CDR2 SNTAGT. V was cut by 0 bases and J by 6 bases, with 9 bases left in between. There are 14 residues in the CDR3. The CDR3 region has the DNA TGTGCCAGCAGTGACTCCCAAGGTTCCAATGAGCAGTTCTTC. This gives the protein CASSDSQGSNEQFF.

This clonotype appeared many times. This sequence joins TRBV7-2 and TRBJ1-1; 8 bases fit TRBD1. Per the germline V gene, CDR1 is SGHTA and CDR2 is FQGNSA. There are 14 residues in the CDR3. Unmatched junction bases numbered 3, after V lost 3 bases and J lost 3 bases. Here the CDR3 reads CASSFQGADTEAFF. In nucleotides, the CDR3 is TGTGCCAGCAGCTTCCAGGGGGCGGACACTGAAGCTTTCTTT.

In DNA, the CDR3 is TGTGCCAGCAGGGACGGCTACGGCTATGGCTACACCTTC. Protein sequence: CASRDGYGYGYTF. The V call is TRBV28, the J call TRBJ1-2; D unresolved. Germline loops: CDR1 MDHEN, CDR2 SYDVKM. With 6 bases removed from V and 4 bases from J, the gap between germline ends came to 12 bases. The CDR3 runs 13 residues.

This clonotype was seen repeatedly, ten times or more. The chain has TRBV20-1 and TRBJ2-7; 8 bases map to TRBD2. The CDR3 is 15 amino acids. In germline, CDR1 is DFQATT, CDR2 SNEGSKA (reference sequence). V dropped 3 bases and J dropped 3; count of bases not matched to a gene: 10. The CDR3 DNA follows: TGCAGTGCTAGTTATCCGGGAGGGCCGAACTACGAGCAGTACTTC. This gives the protein CSASYPGGPNYEQYF.

This chain links TRBV14 with TRBJ1-2; no firm D call. The V gene's germline CDR1 is SGHDN and CDR2 FVKESK. V was clipped by 5 bases and J by 2 bases, with 18 bases between them. The CDR3 extends over 16 amino acids. The CDR3 protein is CASSSIGEGTNYGYTF. CDR3 in DNA: TGTGCCAGCAGCTCAATCGGGGAGGGAACCAACTATGGCTACACCTTC.